This TCR beta chain is from a study of T cells in Graves' hyperthyroidism and ophthalmopathy. This clonotype has ten or more counts. A much larger clone is a single base away; this may be a read error. V lost 6 bases and J 0 bases, leaving 20 bases between the germline ends. CDR3 length equals 17 residues. Using RNA transcripts as the source, TCR beta CDR3 regions were amplified. The HTBI set primed first-round TCR CDR3 RT-PCR. TCRdb redid the calling of the multiplex PCR reads with MiXCR, one entry per CDR3 protein. The data contain around 250,000 distinct CDR3 sequences, approximately 25% of them singletons.

This clonotype was obtained from a woman in her 40s with Graves' ophthalmopathy. V is TRBV12-3 or TRBV12-4 and J is TRBJ1-1; weak D call: TRBD1 (5 bases). Input material: blood. CDR3 region: CASSFLTGTEMNTEAFF. As DNA, the CDR3 is TGTGCCAGCAGCTTTCTAACCGGGACCGAGATGAACACTGAAGCTTTCTTT.